The 31 T cell receptor beta chains reported below all come from one sample, sequenced in a study of graft-versus-host responses after intestinal transplantation. The graft tissue was processed, and this released both intraepithelial and lamina propria lymphocytes. Sequenced by immunoSEQ multiplex PCR; TCRdb stores in-frame clones only, minus some. The sample has 3,500 to 4,500 clones, more than 70% seen once. The sequenced sample was ileum tissue, obtained 330 to 350 days after intestinal transplantation. Source of these receptors: a human patient who received an intestinal transplant, so some T cells may come from the graft donor.

V usage is TRBV9 and J usage is TRBJ2-7; TRBD1 is a possible D gene (5 bases). The CDR3 contains 15 residues. V was shortened by 1 base and J by 3 bases, with 14 bases between the two germline ends. Per the germline V gene, CDR1 is SGDLS and CDR2 is YYNGEE. Here the CDR3 DNA reads TGTGCCAGCAGCGTAATCAGGGAAATTGGCTACGAGCAGTACTTC. Its translation: CASSVIREIGYEQYF.

Remarks on this clone: The sample carries other DNA sequences with the same CDR3. The chain uses TRBV29-1 and TRBJ2-7; 9 nucleotides match TRBD1. The CDR3 loop spans 12 amino acids. Trimming removed 6 bases from V and 2 bases from J; junction bases left unmatched: 2. CDR1 is SQVTM and CDR2 is ANQGSEA in the germline V gene. CDR3 loop: CSVGTGTYEQYF. The CDR3 nucleotides read TGCAGCGTAGGGACAGGGACCTACGAGCAGTACTTC.

This chain uses TRBV25-1 with TRBJ2-3; TRBD2 matches at 7 bases. There are 14 residues in the CDR3. Germline V gene sequence: CDR1 MGHDK, CDR2 SYGVNS. The trim removed 2 bases at V and 8 bases at J, leaving 7 bases unmatched. The CDR3, as DNA: TGTGCCAGCAGTGAACTAGCGGCGGTCGGTACGCAGTATTTT. This translates into CASSELAAVGTQYF.

V usage is TRBV11-3 and J usage is TRBJ2-7; D not certain. CDR1 is SGHNT and CDR2 is YENEEA in the germline V gene. V was trimmed by 1 base and J by 5 bases, leaving 12 bases between them. The CDR3 covers 14 residues. The DNA of the CDR3 is TGTGCCAGCAGCTTAGCATCCAGTTCCGACGAGCAGTACTTC. It codes for CASSLASSSDEQYF.

This clone was counted only a few times. The J gene is TRBJ2-7, the V gene TRBV27, with D unclear. Between the trimmed V and J ends, which lost 8 bases and 4 bases, there was a span of 6 bases. The germline CDR1 and CDR2 sequences are MNHEY and SMNVEV (reference sequence). The CDR3 covers 10 residues. Written as DNA, the CDR3 is TGTGCCAGCGGCCAATACGAGCAGTACTTC. Its translation: CASGQYEQYF.

The V and J genes are TRBV18 and TRBJ2-1, with D uncertain. Looked up from germline, CDR1 is KGHSH and CDR2 is LQKENI. This CDR3 is 15 amino acids long. Trimming stripped 4 bases from V and 6 bases from J, with 16 bases between. The CDR3 nucleotides read TGTGCCAGCTCACGACCGGGCACCCTCATCAATGAGCAGTTCTTC. This codes for CASSRPGTLINEQFF.

In its sample, this clone was seen a few times. This rearrangement joins TRBV9 to TRBJ2-1; D possibly corresponds to TRBD1 (5 bases). The CDR3 contains 15 residues. Germline V lookup: CDR1 SGDLS, CDR2 YYNGEE. The V end was cut by 4 bases, the J end by 2 bases, with 13 bases between. CDR3 amino acids: CASSLTQETYNEQFF. CDR3 in DNA: TGTGCCAGCAGCCTCACACAGGAGACCTACAATGAGCAGTTCTTC.

The sample holds a few counts of this clone. The DNA for the CDR3 is TGTGCCAGTAGCCCAGGGGTCTGGATGAACACTGAAGCTTTCTTT. This codes for CASSPGVWMNTEAFF. The chain is built from TRBV19 and TRBJ1-1; perhaps TRBD1 as D (6 bases). Germline V gene sequence: CDR1 LNHDA, CDR2 SQIVND (reference sequence). The V end was cut by 6 bases, the J end by 0 bases, with 14 bases between. The CDR3 is 15 residues long. Variable domain in full (rest from reference TRBV19 and TRBJ1-1): DGGITQSPKYLFRKEGQNVTLSCEQNLNHDAMYWYRQDPGQGLRLIYYSQIVNDFQKGDIAEGYSVSREKKESFPLTVTSAQKNPTAFYLCASSPGVWMNTEAFFGQGTRLTVV.

The DNA for the CDR3 is TGTGCCAGCAGCCCCGCCACAGGGATGGATAATTCACCCCTCCACTTT. Its protein is CASSPATGMDNSPLHF. V is TRBV7-8 and J is TRBJ1-6; the D gene is possibly TRBD1 (6 bases). V was pared by 5 bases and J by 5 bases, with 16 bases between. Germline lookup yields CDR1 SGHVS and CDR2 FQNEAQ. The CDR3 spans 16 residues.

The chain uses TRBV7-3 and TRBJ2-1; D remains unclear. V was shortened by 1 base and J by 7 bases, with 14 bases between the two germline ends. CDR1 is SGHTA, CDR2 FQGTGA, per germline. This CDR3 is built from 15 residues. The CDR3 sequence is CASSLSPGFLNEQFF. The CDR3 DNA follows: TGTGCCAGCAGCTTAAGCCCCGGGTTTCTTAATGAGCAGTTCTTC.

The chain has TRBV28 and TRBJ1-1, with D hard to call. Trimming stripped 4 bases from V and 1 base from J, with 7 bases between. The CDR3 sequence is 13 residues long. Germline values: CDR1 MDHEN, CDR2 SYDVKM. DNA for the CDR3: TGTGCCAGCAGTTCAAACAGGAACACTGAAGCTTTCTTT. Protein sequence: CASSSNRNTEAFF.

The chain couples TRBV6-1 to TRBJ2-5; D is perhaps TRBD1 (7 bases). V lost 4 bases to trimming and J lost 5 bases, with 14 bases between them. Germline CDR1 MNHNS, CDR2 SASEGT. The length of the CDR3 is 14 residues. The CDR3 is CASSATGEAETQYF. The CDR3, as DNA: TGTGCCAGCAGTGCTACAGGGGAGGCCGAGACCCAGTACTTC.

Written as DNA, the CDR3 is TGTGCCAGCAGCCTCGGGGGGTCGAAAGGCTACACCTTC. It translates to CASSLGGSKGYTF. The chain couples TRBV9 to TRBJ1-2, with D possibly being TRBD1 (5 bases). The CDR3 length is 13 residues. Germline V gene sequence: CDR1 SGDLS, CDR2 YYNGEE. Trimming cost V 4 bases and J 8 bases, with 15 bases left between them.

CDR3 nucleotides: TGTGCCAGCAGCCGAGGACAGGGAGGGTCACCCCTCCACTTT. Residues: CASSRGQGGSPLHF. The chain combines TRBV7-2 with TRBJ1-6, with 8 nucleotides matching TRBD1. The CDR3 has 14 residues. V trimming: 5 bases; J trimming: 10 bases; junction bases outside the gene matches: 7. CDR1 SGHTA and CDR2 FQGNSA come from the germline V gene.

The J gene is TRBJ2-3, the V gene TRBV5-4; 13 positions match TRBD2. Germline values: CDR1 SGHNT, CDR2 YYREEE (reference sequence). The CDR3 has 15 amino acids. V was pared by 2 bases and J by 4 bases, with 1 base of the junction left unmatched. CDR3 sequence reads: CASSFTSGGADTQYF. The CDR3 DNA is TGTGCCAGCAGCTTTACTAGCGGGGGGGCAGATACGCAGTATTTT.

The V gene is TRBV7-9, the J gene TRBJ1-4; TRBD1 is a possible D gene (5 bases). V shed 5 bases and J shed 4 bases, with 14 bases lying between them. The CDR3 spans 15 residues. Germline V gives CDR1 SEHNR, CDR2 FQNEAQ (reference sequence). The CDR3 region has the DNA TGTGCCAGCAGCGCTGCGGGACCTTATAATGAAAAACTGTTTTTT. Its protein is CASSAAGPYNEKLFF.

Only a few counts were recorded for this clone. The genes are TRBV5-3 and TRBJ1-3; D might be TRBD1 (6 bases). TRBV5-3 qualifies as an ORF whose function is uncertain. The CDR3 spans 19 residues. Trimming stripped 3 bases from V and 0 bases from J, with 22 bases between. In DNA, the CDR3 is TGTGCCAGAAGCTACTGTCCGTCCTCCACAGGGAGCTCTGGAAACACCATATATTTT. The encoded protein is CARSYCPSSTGSSGNTIYF.

This clone was seen once. For the CDR3, the DNA is TGTGCCAGCAGCTTTGGACAGTTCTACGAGCAGTACTTC. This translates into CASSFGQFYEQYF. The chain employs TRBV11-2 and TRBJ2-7; a weak D match, TRBD1 (6 bases). The length of the CDR3 is 13 residues. The V and J ends lost 3 bases and 3 bases respectively, with 9 bases between them. The germline V gene has CDR1 SGHAT and CDR2 FQNNGV.

This chain uses TRBV5-1 with TRBJ2-5, with D possibly TRBD1 on 6 matching bases. Germline V gene sequence: CDR1 SGHRS, CDR2 YFSETQ. CDR3 length equals 14 residues. The V end was cut by 3 bases, the J end by 7 bases, with 16 bases between. The CDR3 region has the DNA TGCGCCAGCAGCTCCGGGACACTGGATGGGACCCAGTACTTC. It yields the protein CASSSGTLDGTQYF.

This clone was observed a single time. The chain combines TRBV5-4 with TRBJ2-1, with a weak D call TRBD1 (6 bases). Germline V lookup: CDR1 SGHNT, CDR2 YYREEE (reference sequence). The CDR3 sequence is 14 residues long. Trimming shortened V by 4 bases and J by 6 bases, and 14 bases separated the two germline ends. The CDR3 here is CASSTGTPLNEQFF. The CDR3 coding sequence is TGTGCCAGCAGCACCGGGACACCTCTCAATGAGCAGTTCTTC.

The chain recombines TRBV15 with TRBJ2-6, with D maybe TRBD1 (5 bases). Germline V gene lookup returns CDR1 LNHNV and CDR2 YYDKDF (reference sequence). V lost 0 bases to trimming and J lost 0 bases, with 9 bases between them. The CDR3 totals 17 residues. The CDR3 coding sequence is TGTGCCACCAGCAGAGATAGACAGAGCTCTGGGGCCAACGTCCTGACTTTC. Translation: CATSRDRQSSGANVLTF.

The chain joins TRBV5-1 to TRBJ2-1; unclear D gene. Trimming took off 0 bases at V and 1 base at J, with 8 bases between the two ends. Germline V gene data show CDR1 as SGHRS and CDR2 as YFSETQ. The CDR3 loop spans 15 amino acids. The CDR3 nucleotides read TGCGCCAGCAGCTTGGGGTCACTATCCTACAATGAGCAGTTCTTC. It yields the protein CASSLGSLSYNEQFF.

The chain links TRBV5-1 to TRBJ2-7, with 8 bases aligning to TRBD1. Trimming cost V 4 bases and J 6 bases; bases outside gene matches: 9. Germline CDR1 is SGHRS and CDR2 is YFSETQ. The CDR3 covers 14 residues. The CDR3 sequence is CASSTRTGTSEQYF. DNA for the CDR3: TGCGCCAGCAGCACACGGACAGGGACCTCCGAGCAGTACTTC.

This clone was seen only a few times. This sequence joins TRBV11-2 and TRBJ2-5, with 15 bases lining up with TRBD2. V shed 3 bases, J shed 5 bases, and the junction held 7 bases outside the gene matches. CDR3 size: 17 residues. From germline, CDR1 is SGHAT and CDR2 FQNNGV. CDR3 nucleotides: TGTGCCAGCAGCTTCCTTGACGGGACTAGCGGGAGGGAGACCCAGTACTTC. This sequence encodes CASSFLDGTSGRETQYF.

This clone is a singleton in its sample. The chain carries TRBV7-8 and TRBJ2-7; TRBD2 is a possible D gene (7 bases). Germline assignment: CDR1 SGHVS and CDR2 FQNEAQ. Trimming took off 2 bases at V and 2 bases at J, with 10 bases between the two ends. The CDR3 contains 14 residues. CDR3: CASSLRRGPYEQYF. DNA for the CDR3: TGTGCCAGCAGCTTAAGGCGGGGGCCCTACGAGCAGTACTTC.

The chain employs TRBV5-4 and TRBJ2-3; TRBD2 matches 10 bases. Germline lookup yields CDR1 SGHNT and CDR2 YYREEE (reference sequence). This CDR3 has 15 residues. The junction had 14 bases not matched to a gene; V was cut back by 2 bases and J by 14 bases. Here the CDR3 DNA reads TGTGCCAGCAGCTTAACCAGCGGGGGGGCGGCGCGGTGGTATTTT. Translation gives CASSLTSGGAARWYF. The variable domain in full, completed from reference TRBV5-4 and TRBJ2-3, reads ETGVTQSPTHLIKTRGQQVTLRCSSQSGHNTVSWYQQALGQGPQFIFQYYREEENGRGNFPPRFSGLQFPNYSSELNVNALELDDSALYLCASSLTSGGAARWYFGPGTRLTVL.

The gene calls are TRBV23-1 and TRBJ2-7, with 10 bases that match TRBD1. TRBV23-1 is placed among ORFs of uncertain function. The CDR3 is made up of 17 amino acids. The V segment lost 4 bases and the J segment 3 bases; nucleotides outside the gene matches: 12. In DNA, the CDR3 is TGCGCCAGCAGTCCGAACGCCGGGACAGGGGTCTTCTACGAGCAGTACTTC. Amino acid sequence: CASSPNAGTGVFYEQYF.

This clone was observed once. The chain employs TRBV5-4 and TRBJ2-5; 7 bases align to TRBD2. Trimming removed 4 bases from V and 2 bases from J; junction bases left unmatched: 11. The CDR3 consists of 16 residues. Germline V gives CDR1 SGHNT, CDR2 YYREEE (reference sequence). The CDR3 sequence is CASSDASSGIQETQYF. CDR3 in DNA: TGTGCCAGCAGCGATGCCTCTAGCGGCATACAAGAGACCCAGTACTTC.

The chain has TRBV4-2 and TRBJ2-7, with TRBD2 matching 13 bases. Germline V lookup: CDR1 LGHNA, CDR2 YNFKEQ. After removal of 7 bases from V and 3 bases from J, the junction contained 6 bases not matched to a gene. This CDR3 region has 15 residues. CDR3 sequence: CASKVGLAGIYEQYF. In nucleotides, the CDR3 is TGTGCCAGCAAGGTGGGACTAGCGGGAATCTACGAGCAGTACTTC.

The V gene is TRBV28, the J gene TRBJ2-2; D is unclear. Trimming stripped 6 bases from V and 3 bases from J, with 11 bases between. Germline CDR1 is MDHEN and CDR2 is SYDVKM. The CDR3 sequence is 14 residues long. The CDR3 nucleotides read TGTGCCAGCAGCTTGTACCCGGACACCGGGGAGCTGTTTTTT. This gives the protein CASSLYPDTGELFF.

This clone showed up just a few times. CDR3 nucleotides: TGCGCCAGCAGCTCTTCAGTCATGAACACTGAAGCTTTCTTT. Protein: CASSSSVMNTEAFF. The V gene is TRBV5-1, the J gene TRBJ1-1, with D unclear. Looked up from germline, CDR1 is SGHRS and CDR2 is YFSETQ. Trimming left V 3 bases short and J 0 bases short, with 9 bases between. The CDR3 has 14 amino acids.